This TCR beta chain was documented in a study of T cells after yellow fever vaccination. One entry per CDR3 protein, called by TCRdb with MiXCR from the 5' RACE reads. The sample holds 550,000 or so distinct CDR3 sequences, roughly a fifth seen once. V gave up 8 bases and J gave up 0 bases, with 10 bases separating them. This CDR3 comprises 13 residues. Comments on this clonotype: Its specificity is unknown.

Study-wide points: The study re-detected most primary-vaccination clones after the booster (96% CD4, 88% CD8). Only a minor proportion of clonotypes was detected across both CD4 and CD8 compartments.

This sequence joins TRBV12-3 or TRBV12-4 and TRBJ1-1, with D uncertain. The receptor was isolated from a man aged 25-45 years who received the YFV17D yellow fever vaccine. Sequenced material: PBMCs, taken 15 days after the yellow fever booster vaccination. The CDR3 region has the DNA TGTGCCAGCTTAGTCAGAATGAACACTGAAGCTTTCTTT. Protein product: CASLVRMNTEAFF.